This TCR beta chain was obtained from a study of patients and donors after allogeneic stem cell transplantation. TCRdb called the RT-PCR reads again in MiXCR, with one record for every CDR3 protein. The data hold roughly 190,000 distinct CDR3 sequences, with around 41% observed a single time. This clonotype showed up just a few times. The CDR3 has 16 residues. Germline assignment: CDR1 MDHEN and CDR2 SYDVKM. Trimming removed 5 bases from V and 2 bases from J; junction bases left unmatched: 7. The chain recombines TRBV28 with TRBJ1-3, with TRBD1 matching over 9 bases. This receptor was identified in a human donor who was either an allogeneic HSCT recipient or a stem cell or donor lymphocyte infusion donor (not recorded which). It is not recorded whose cells these are; they may come from a transplant donor. Sequencing was done on a sample of blood, either unsorted or a sorted T cell fraction (not recorded which). CDR3 loop: CASSPGQGTTGNTIYF. The CDR3 DNA reads as TGTGCCAGCAGTCCGGGACAGGGAACGACTGGAAACACCATATATTTT. Looking up the rest from reference TRBV28 and TRBJ1-3 gives the full variable domain: DVKVTQSSRYLVKRTGEKVFLECVQDMDHENMFWYRQDPGLGLRLIYFSYDVKMKEKGDIPEGYSVSREKKERFSLILESASTNQTSMYLCASSPGQGTTGNTIYFGEGSWLTVV.